The present T cell receptor (beta chain) was sequenced within a study of sequential checkpoint blockade in melanoma. Study-level background: Patients were randomized 1:1 to nivolumab-then-ipilimumab or ipilimumab-then-nivolumab first-line. TCRβ was sequenced from DNA of about 96 pretreatment tumors. Each arm's sequence ended with maintenance nivolumab.

The table came from immunoSEQ multiplex PCR; TCRdb's copy has only in-frame clones and leaves some out. The sample lists under 2,500 clones, roughly 22% occurring once. Trimming removed 3 bases from V and 2 bases from J, with 5 bases in between. The CDR3 is 12 amino acids. Germline CDR1 is SGHDN and CDR2 is FVKESK. Treatment specified: randomized to nivolumab then ipilimumab (arm A) or the reverse (arm B). Patients had received no earlier DNA-damaging chemotherapy. By share of the sample, this clone is large (0.1 to 1%). The input for sequencing was tumor tissue (inferred from file names), taken from a patient given nivolumab and ipilimumab in sequence. The chain uses TRBV14 and TRBJ2-7; D is undetermined. This clonotype was obtained from a human donor with melanoma. CDR3 region: CASSHVTYEQYF. The CDR3 bases are TGTGCCAGCAGCCATGTAACCTACGAGCAGTACTTC.